What follows is one T cell receptor (beta chain) and its context. Its antigen remains unknown. This sample was taken from a study of cytomegalovirus exposure and HLA in healthy donors. CDR1 and CDR2 from the germline V gene are SGHRS and YFSETQ. The V gene lost 5 bases and the J gene lost 0 bases, with 9 bases spanning the gap. The CDR3 extends over 15 amino acids. While unrecorded immune exposures were likely, the donors were nominally healthy when sampled. Notes on the study in general: In a later analysis, HLA-associated TCR beta chains were more clonally expanded than equally common others. Using a false discovery rate of 0.05, a later analysis showed that approximately 16,000 TCR beta sequences were associated with HLA alleles.

Primers included in the PCR were 60 Vbeta and 13 Jbeta primers. Generated by immunoSEQ multiplex PCR, the TCRdb table keeps only in-frame clones and is missing some. The sample yields 80,000 or so clones, 72% seen once. The gene calls are TRBV5-1 and TRBJ2-6, with D maybe TRBD2 (6 bases). This clonotype originated in a woman in her forties in good health and CMV-seropositive. Sequencing was performed on PBMCs. This CDR3 is CASREGSSGANVLTF. The CDR3 DNA sequence: TGCGCCAGCAGGGAGGGGTCCTCTGGGGCCAACGTCCTGACTTTC.